The 26 T cell receptor beta chains below all came from one sample that was sequenced in a study of T cell responses to AZD1222 COVID-19 vaccine (dated by TCRdb to the early 2020s). Explained via the paper, the time point label denotes: sample from adult after SARS-CoV-2 infection, after symptom onset. The library was obtained by the immunoSEQ multiplex PCR assay. This immuneACCESS table, as held by TCRdb, lists in-frame sequences with V and J called but not all clones. Of the missing ones, under half trace to an unresolved V gene in checked studies; the others have no known cause. Present in this sample are 110,000 to 150,000 clones, 85% to 95% of which were seen just once. The ten largest account for more than 10% of the sample. Sequenced here: peripheral blood, sampled after recovery from COVID-19. The receptors shown here come from an adult who had recovered from COVID-19.

The genes are TRBV28 and TRBJ1-2; D gene ambiguous. The CDR3 consists of 15 residues. The V gene's germline CDR1 is MDHEN and CDR2 SYDVKM. Trimming pared 5 bases from V and 0 bases from J, leaving 13 bases between. CDR3 nucleotides: TGTGCCAGCAGTAAACTGAACTCAGCTAACTATGGCTACACCTTC. Its translation: CASSKLNSANYGYTF.

The chain is built from TRBV28 and TRBJ2-4, with TRBD2 matching 8 bases. CDR3 length: 16 amino acids. The junction had 3 bases not matched to a gene; V was cut back by 1 base and J by 1 base. The germline V gene encodes CDR1 MDHEN and CDR2 SYDVKM. The CDR3: CASSLSGGRAKNIQYF. DNA for the CDR3: TGTGCCAGCAGTTTATCGGGCGGGAGGGCCAAAAACATTCAGTACTTC.

This chain joins TRBV6-5 and TRBJ1-3; 7 nucleotides line up with TRBD1. CDR1 and CDR2 from the germline V gene are MNHEY and SVGAGI. This CDR3 contains 16 residues. V lost 0 bases, J lost 7 bases, and 9 bases stayed unmatched. In DNA form, the CDR3 reads TGTGCCAGCAGTTACTCGAACCCTTTACAGGGGAACACCATATATTTT. This sequence encodes CASSYSNPLQGNTIYF.

The chain joins TRBV28 to TRBJ2-7, with D unclear. The CDR3 length is 15 residues. Per germline, CDR1 MDHEN and CDR2 SYDVKM. V dropped 5 bases and J dropped 6 bases, with 20 bases sitting between them. The DNA of the CDR3 is TGTGCCAGCAGTCCCCGACGGATCCAAGCTTCCGAGCAGTACTTC. This sequence encodes CASSPRRIQASEQYF. The whole variable domain, filled in from reference TRBV28 and TRBJ2-7, reads DVKVTQSSRYLVKRTGEKVFLECVQDMDHENMFWYRQDPGLGLRLIYFSYDVKMKEKGDIPEGYSVSREKKERFSLILESASTNQTSMYLCASSPRRIQASEQYFGPGTRLTVT.

The gene calls are TRBV28 and TRBJ2-2, with 11 bases fitting TRBD2. The junction had 9 bases not matched to a gene; V was cut back by 0 bases and J by 3 bases. This CDR3 has 19 amino acids. The germline CDR1 and CDR2 sequences are MDHEN and SYDVKM. The CDR3 DNA is TGTGCCAGCAGTTTATGGGATTTAGCGGGAGGGCCGGACACCGGGGAGCTGTTTTTT. Translation: CASSLWDLAGGPDTGELFF.

DNA for the CDR3: TGTGCCAGCAGCTATCGCGGCAATCAGCCCCAGCATTTT. Protein product: CASSYRGNQPQHF. V is TRBV7-2 and J is TRBJ1-5; D remains ambiguous. Germline CDR1 SGHTA, CDR2 FQGNSA. This CDR3 is 13 amino acids long. Between the trimmed V and J ends, which lost 4 bases and 2 bases, there was a span of 6 bases.

The CDR3 protein is CAQTLAGADTQYF. CDR3 sequence (DNA): TGTGCTCAGACTCTAGCGGGAGCAGATACGCAGTATTTT. The chain employs TRBV12-5 and TRBJ2-3, with 10 bases aligning to TRBD2. Germline V CDR1 and CDR2: LGHNT, FRNRAP. The V and J ends lost 11 bases and 4 bases, in that order; junction bases with no gene match: 6. The CDR3 has 13 amino acids. Using reference TRBV12-5 and TRBJ2-3 for the parts outside the CDR3, the full variable domain is DARVTQTPRHKVTEMGQEVTMRCQPILGHNTVFWYRQTMMQGLELLAYFRNRAPLDDSGMPKDRFSAEMPDATLATLKIQPSEPRDSAVYFCAQTLAGADTQYFGPGTRLTVL.

The chain couples TRBV3-1 (or the pseudogene TRBV3-2) to TRBJ1-5; a weak D match, TRBD1 (6 bases). This CDR3 has 14 amino acids. Per germline, CDR1 LGHDT and CDR2 YNNKEL (reference sequence). The V end lost 4 bases, the J end lost 7 bases, and 14 bases lay between the germline ends. CDR3 sequence: CASSPEGGGQPQHF. The CDR3 DNA sequence: TGTGCCAGCAGCCCGGAGGGGGGAGGACAGCCCCAGCATTTT.

The chain couples TRBV2 to TRBJ2-7; tentative D call: TRBD2 (5 bases). V was pared by 0 bases and J by 3 bases, with 15 bases between. Germline V gene data show CDR1 as SNHLY and CDR2 as FYNNEI. The CDR3 extends over 16 amino acids. The CDR3: CASSEALVGAGYEQYF. In DNA, the CDR3 is TGTGCCAGCAGTGAAGCGTTAGTGGGAGCCGGCTACGAGCAGTACTTC. The variable domain in full, with the rest retrieved from reference TRBV2 and TRBJ2-7, is EPEVTQTPSHQVTQMGQEVILRCVPISNHLYFYWYRQILGQKVEFLVSFYNNEISEKSEIFDDQFSVERPDGSNFTLKIRSTKLEDSAMYFCASSEALVGAGYEQYFGPGTRLTVT.

The gene calls are TRBV25-1 and TRBJ1-6, with TRBD1 matching 7 bases. Germline-derived CDR1 and CDR2 are MGHDK and SYGVNS. The CDR3 runs to 14 residues. The trim removed 4 bases at V and 9 bases at J, leaving 6 bases unmatched. As DNA, the CDR3 is TGTGCCAGCAGTGTGGGAGGGGGCGGTTCACCCCTCCACTTT. Protein: CASSVGGGGSPLHF.

This chain uses TRBV3-1 (or the pseudogene TRBV3-2) with TRBJ1-2; D may be TRBD1 (6 bases). CDR3 length: 15 residues. V was clipped by 5 bases and J by 0 bases, with 13 bases between them. The germline CDR1 and CDR2 sequences are LGHDT and YNNKEL (reference sequence). CDR3 in amino acids: CASSKQGGTNYGYTF. The CDR3 nucleotides read TGTGCCAGCAGCAAACAGGGAGGGACTAACTATGGCTACACCTTC.

The chain links TRBV19 to TRBJ2-3; 7 bases are a match to TRBD1. The V gene's germline CDR1 is LNHDA and CDR2 SQIVND (reference sequence). Germline trimming cut 4 bases from V and 2 bases from J; bases unmatched to any gene: 6. The CDR3 covers 15 residues. Here the CDR3 reads CASSSRQGITDTQYF. CDR3 coding DNA: TGTGCCAGTAGTAGTCGACAGGGAATCACAGATACGCAGTATTTT.

The chain links TRBV7-9 to TRBJ1-2, with D possibly TRBD1 on 6 matching bases. Trimming removed 3 bases from V and 14 bases from J, with 16 bases in between. This CDR3 has 12 residues. Looked up from germline, CDR1 is SEHNR and CDR2 is FQNEAQ (reference sequence). CDR3 residues: CASSLDSPGLTF. CDR3 DNA sequence: TGTGCCAGCAGCTTGGACAGCCCGGGTTTGACCTTC.

The chain couples TRBV7-8 to TRBJ2-5; 8 nucleotides match TRBD2. V lost 2 bases and J lost 2; bases outside the gene matches: 7. The CDR3 sequence is 16 residues long. Germline V CDR1 and CDR2: SGHVS, FQNEAQ. CDR3 nucleotides: TGTGCCAGCAGCTTACGGAGACGCGGGGGGCAAGAGACCCAGTACTTC. Translation: CASSLRRRGGQETQYF. Based on the CDR3 plus reference TRBV7-8 and TRBJ2-5, the full variable domain is GAGVSQSPRYKVAKRGQDVALRCDPISGHVSLFWYQQALGQGPEFLTYFQNEAQLDKSGLPSDRFFAERPEGSVSTLKIQRTQQEDSAVYLCASSLRRRGGQETQYFGPGTRLLVL.

The chain combines TRBV10-3 with TRBJ2-5; D is unclear. Trimming pared 2 bases from V and 1 base from J, leaving 5 bases between. In germline, CDR1 is ENHRY, CDR2 SYGVKD. The CDR3 is made up of 13 amino acids. The CDR3 DNA is TGTGCCATCAGTGAGGGGCTCCAAGAGACCCAGTACTTC. Amino acid sequence: CAISEGLQETQYF.

This sequence joins TRBV27 and TRBJ1-4, with 7 bases matching TRBD1. V was clipped by 5 bases and J by 4 bases; unmatched bases: 16. Germline assignment: CDR1 MNHEY and CDR2 SMNVEV (reference sequence). The length of the CDR3 is 18 residues. CDR3 coding DNA: TGTGCCAGCAGTCTCCCCCTGGCGTGGACAGGAAGTAATGAAAAACTGTTTTTT. Translating gives CASSLPLAWTGSNEKLFF.

This clone was detected once. The genes are TRBV2 and TRBJ1-2, with a tentative D call TRBD1 (6 bases). CDR3 length equals 14 residues. Germline V gene lookup returns CDR1 SNHLY and CDR2 FYNNEI. V was shortened by 2 bases and J by 2 bases, with 9 bases between the two germline ends. CDR3 DNA: TGTGCCAGCAGTGAACATACAGGGAACTATGGCTACACCTTC. Translation gives CASSEHTGNYGYTF.

This clone was seen once. The chain is built from TRBV27 and TRBJ1-5; 7 bases align to TRBD1. The V segment lost 6 bases and the J segment 4 bases; nucleotides outside the gene matches: 6. The germline V gene encodes CDR1 MNHEY and CDR2 SMNVEV (reference sequence). CDR3 size: 14 residues. Here the CDR3 DNA reads TGTGCCAGCAGCGGAGGGACAGCTAATCAGCCCCAGCATTTT. This sequence encodes CASSGGTANQPQHF.

The gene calls are TRBV4-1 and TRBJ2-3; D is uncertain. Trimming left V 1 base short and J 1 base short, with 6 bases between. The length of the CDR3 is 14 residues. Germline values: CDR1 MGHRA, CDR2 YSYEKL. The CDR3 region is CASSQGSGTDTQYF. The CDR3 DNA reads TGCGCCAGCAGCCAAGGATCCGGCACAGATACGCAGTATTTT.

The chain uses TRBV5-5 and TRBJ1-6; 7 bases fit TRBD1. The V gene's germline CDR1 is SGHKS and CDR2 YYEKEE (reference sequence). The CDR3 runs to 15 residues. Unmatched junction bases numbered 3, after V lost 0 bases and J lost 6 bases. The CDR3 DNA reads TGTGCCAGCAGCTTGGCCGGGACAGCTAATTCACCCCTCCACTTT. Amino acid sequence: CASSLAGTANSPLHF.

The chain carries TRBV7-3 and TRBJ2-1; 13 bases align to TRBD2. V was pared by 4 bases and J by 6 bases, with 3 bases of the junction left unmatched. Per the germline V gene, CDR1 is SGHTA and CDR2 is FQGTGA. This CDR3 region has 15 residues. The chain's CDR3 is CASSSGLAGLNEQFF. The CDR3 bases are TGTGCCAGCAGCTCGGGACTAGCGGGACTCAATGAGCAGTTCTTC. Supplemented by reference TRBV7-3 and TRBJ2-1, the full variable domain reads GAGVSQTPSNKVTEKGKYVELRCDPISGHTALYWYRQSLGQGPEFLIYFQGTGAADDSGLPNDRFFAVRPEGSVSTLKIQRTERGDSAVYLCASSSGLAGLNEQFFGPGTRLTVL.

The chain recombines TRBV23-1 with TRBJ1-1, with D perhaps TRBD1 (5 bases). TRBV23-1 is noted as an ORF with a role that remains uncertain. The CDR3 covers 12 residues. V was cut by 8 bases and J by 10 bases, with 17 bases left in between. This CDR3 is CASPSEGQVAFF. CDR3 bases: TGCGCCAGCCCCTCGGAGGGGCAGGTAGCTTTCTTT.

V gene TRBV5-5 combines with J gene TRBJ1-3; D is unresolved. V shed 1 base and J shed 2 bases, with 10 bases lying between them. Germline values: CDR1 SGHKS, CDR2 YYEKEE (reference sequence). CDR3 length equals 15 residues. CDR3 sequence: CASSLFYGAGNTIYF. The CDR3 region has the DNA TGTGCCAGCAGCTTGTTTTATGGGGCTGGAAACACCATATATTTT.

The V and J genes are TRBV18 and TRBJ1-2, with D unclear. Germline-derived CDR1 and CDR2 are KGHSH and LQKENI. The CDR3 sequence is 15 residues long. Trimming removed 0 bases from V and 6 bases from J, with 14 bases in between. The CDR3 nucleotides read TGTGCCAGCTCACCACCGTATTATCTCACAGATGGCTACACCTTC. This translates into CASSPPYYLTDGYTF.

The chain couples TRBV2 to TRBJ1-5, with D uncertain. Germline lookup yields CDR1 SNHLY and CDR2 FYNNEI. The CDR3 runs to 13 residues. The V end lost 4 bases, the J end lost 4 bases, and 8 bases lay between the germline ends. The CDR3 DNA reads TGTGCCAGCAGTGTTCTGGGGAATCAGCCCCAGCATTTT. As protein: CASSVLGNQPQHF.

This rearrangement joins TRBV19 to TRBJ2-7; TRBD2 matches 9 bases. The V segment lost 5 bases and the J segment 0 bases; nucleotides outside the gene matches: 5. The CDR3 totals 15 residues. Germline loops: CDR1 LNHDA, CDR2 SQIVND (reference sequence). CDR3 nucleotide sequence: TGTGCCAGTAGTGCCCAGACTAGCGGCTCCTACGAGCAGTACTTC. Its translation: CASSAQTSGSYEQYF.